This T cell receptor beta chain was sequenced in a study of blood T cell repertoires in COVID-19. CDR3 length: 14 residues. V shed 0 bases and J 5 bases; nucleotides not matched to a gene: 6. Germline lookup yields CDR1 GTSNPN and CDR2 SVGIG (reference sequence). Assay: immunoSEQ multiplex PCR; the TCRdb copy retains only in-frame clones and omits some. This sample has around 60,000 clones, with around 90% found just once. This chain connects TRBV30 to TRBJ2-5; 7 nucleotides agree with TRBD1. Sequencing was done on a sample of peripheral blood. The clonotype comes from a man aged 60 to 69 with active COVID-19. CDR3 loop: CAWSVTQGRETQYF. The CDR3 DNA reads TGTGCCTGGAGTGTCACACAGGGGCGGGAGACCCAGTACTTC.